These 19 T cell receptor beta chains share one sample of origin, sequenced in a study of shared clonotypes between healthy human individuals. The data were produced by immunoSEQ multiplex PCR, yet TCRdb's version contains in-frame clones alone and is incomplete. The sample contains about 2.2 million clones, about 94% of which appear only once. Terminally differentiated effector memory CD45RA+ cells were excluded by CCR7 positive selection of CD45RO-negative cells. Sequenced material: naive CD8+ T cells from PBMCs. These receptors all stem from a man aged 18-30 years in good health. Some clones in this sample may be carry-over from other donors' samples.

This chain connects TRBV30 to TRBJ2-5; TRBD1 matches 7 bases. V lost 2 bases to trimming and J lost 2 bases; unmatched junction nucleotides: 8. Per the germline V gene, CDR1 is GTSNPN and CDR2 is SVGIG (reference sequence). CDR3 length equals 15 residues. CDR3 in DNA: TGTGCCTGGAGTTTCGGGACAGAAATGCAAGAGACCCAGTACTTC. This encodes CAWSFGTEMQETQYF.

The V call is TRBV27, the J call TRBJ2-3; the D gene is possibly TRBD2 (5 bases). The CDR3 spans 15 residues. V was clipped by 2 bases and J by 4 bases, with 13 bases between them. Germline V gene data show CDR1 as MNHEY and CDR2 as SMNVEV (reference sequence). The CDR3 sequence is CASSLRLASPDTQYF. In DNA form, the CDR3 reads TGTGCCAGCAGTTTAAGGCTAGCTAGTCCAGATACGCAGTATTTT.

This clone was detected only once. The gene calls are TRBV28 and TRBJ2-3, with D possibly matching TRBD1 (5 bases). The CDR3 extends over 15 amino acids. V was pared by 3 bases and J by 1 base, with 11 bases between. Germline lookup yields CDR1 MDHEN and CDR2 SYDVKM. The CDR3 nucleotides are TGTGCCAGCAGTTTGACGACAGTTCGCACAGATACGCAGTATTTT. Its protein product is CASSLTTVRTDTQYF.

This sequence joins TRBV27 and TRBJ1-2; the D gene is possibly TRBD1 (6 bases). The V and J ends lost 5 bases and 4 bases respectively, with 11 bases between them. The CDR3 totals 13 residues. Per germline, CDR1 MNHEY and CDR2 SMNVEV (reference sequence). CDR3 sequence (DNA): TGTGCCAGCAGTCACGGGACACGCTATGGCTACACCTTC. This codes for CASSHGTRYGYTF.

The chain links TRBV7-9 to TRBJ2-7; weak D call: TRBD2 (6 bases). The germline V and J ends were trimmed by 2 bases and 5 bases, with 7 bases remaining between them. Germline CDR1 and CDR2: SEHNR and FQNEAQ (reference sequence). The CDR3 runs to 12 residues. The CDR3 region is CASSLRRDEQYF. The CDR3 DNA is TGTGCCAGCAGCTTACGGAGGGACGAGCAGTACTTC.

V is TRBV2 and J is TRBJ1-2; no definite D call. The CDR3 sequence is 13 residues long. V was pared by 6 bases and J by 4 bases, with 12 bases between. Germline-derived CDR1 and CDR2 are SNHLY and FYNNEI. CDR3 DNA: TGTGCCAGCAGGGTAGGAGGGCCCTATGGCTACACCTTC. Protein product: CASRVGGPYGYTF.

This clone has a single count. J is TRBJ2-7 and V is TRBV7-6; D is possibly TRBD1 or TRBD2 (5 bases each). The CDR3 consists of 14 residues. The V gene lost 5 bases and the J gene lost 2 bases, with 13 bases spanning the gap. Germline assignment: CDR1 SGHVS and CDR2 FNYEAQ. CDR3 region: CASSPGRGPYEQYF. In DNA, the CDR3 is TGTGCCAGCAGCCCCGGACGGGGCCCCTACGAGCAGTACTTC.

The chain is built from TRBV2 and TRBJ2-3; 9 nucleotides line up with TRBD2. Germline-derived CDR1 and CDR2 are SNHLY and FYNNEI. The trim removed 4 bases at V and 5 bases at J, leaving 7 bases unmatched. The CDR3 is 15 residues long. For the CDR3, the DNA is TGTGCCAGCAGTGTACGCGGGAGGGCCGGAGATACGCAGTATTTT. This codes for CASSVRGRAGDTQYF.

The chain couples TRBV11-2 to TRBJ2-3; 9 bases align to TRBD2. The V gene end was trimmed by 10 bases and the J gene end by 5 bases; junction bases not matched to a gene: 10. The CDR3 sequence is 14 residues long. CDR1 is SGHAT and CDR2 is FQNNGV in the germline V gene. CDR3 sequence: CATRGGPGGDTQYF. DNA of the CDR3: TGTGCCACGCGGGGGGGACCGGGAGGAGATACGCAGTATTTT.

The chain employs TRBV5-4 and TRBJ2-5, with 11 bases that match TRBD1. The closer fit of TRBJ2-7 to the DNA end suggests the J call may be wrong. This CDR3 is built from 15 residues. Germline values: CDR1 SGHNT, CDR2 YYREEE (reference sequence). The CDR3 DNA reads TGTGCCAGCAGCCTCCGGACAGGGGGCTTCTACGAGCAGTACTTC. Protein: CASSLRTGGFYEQYF.

For this clone: Other DNA sequences in the same sample also yield this CDR3. The rearrangement uses TRBV7-9 and TRBJ1-1, with D hard to call. Germline loops: CDR1 SEHNR, CDR2 FQNEAQ (reference sequence). V shed 1 base and J shed 4 bases, with 7 bases lying between them. CDR3 length: 13 amino acids. The CDR3: CASSLGGGTEAFF. In DNA, the CDR3 is TGTGCCAGCAGCTTAGGAGGAGGCACTGAAGCTTTCTTT.

This clone was seen only once. The V call is TRBV5-1, the J call TRBJ1-1; D remains unclear. This CDR3 region has 12 residues. Trimming removed 0 bases at V and 6 bases at J, with 6 bases between. Germline-derived CDR1 and CDR2 are SGHRS and YFSETQ. The CDR3 reads CASSLGPAEAFF. The CDR3 region has the DNA TGCGCCAGCAGCTTGGGGCCAGCTGAAGCTTTCTTT. Full variable domain (missing parts from reference TRBV5-1 and TRBJ1-1): KAGVTQTPRYLIKTRGQQVTLSCSPISGHRSVSWYQQTPGQGLQFLFEYFSETQRNKGNFPGRFSGRQFSNSRSEMNVSTLELGDSALYLCASSLGPAEAFFGQGTRLTVV.

The chain uses TRBV18 and TRBJ2-5; a weak D match, TRBD1 (6 bases). The germline V gene encodes CDR1 KGHSH and CDR2 LQKENI. CDR3 length: 13 amino acids. Trimming left V 11 bases short and J 4 bases short, with 17 bases between. The CDR3 reads CACNTGLRETQYF. CDR3 nucleotide sequence: TGTGCCTGCAACACAGGGTTACGAGAGACCCAGTACTTC.

The chain employs TRBV19 and TRBJ1-5, with 7 bases lining up with TRBD1. CDR1 and CDR2 from the germline V gene are LNHDA and SQIVND (reference sequence). The V gene end was trimmed by 3 bases and the J gene end by 0 bases; junction bases not matched to a gene: 5. The CDR3 runs to 16 residues. In DNA, the CDR3 is TGTGCCAGTAGTATCGCCAGGGGGGCTAGCAATCAGCCCCAGCATTTT. Translation gives CASSIARGASNQPQHF.

A single count supports this clone. This CDR3 is also generated by other DNA sequences in the sample. This rearrangement joins TRBV28 to TRBJ2-7; 8 bases agree with TRBD1. Germline V gene lookup returns CDR1 MDHEN and CDR2 SYDVKM. The V and J ends lost 6 bases and 7 bases, in that order; junction bases with no gene match: 5. CDR3 length: 12 residues. The CDR3 region has the DNA TGTGCCAGCAGCCGCGACAGGGGAGAGCAGTACTTC. Translation: CASSRDRGEQYF.

The chain uses TRBV13 and TRBJ2-4, with 8 bases that match TRBD2. In germline, CDR1 is PRHDT, CDR2 FYEKMQ (reference sequence). V was clipped by 7 bases and J by 2 bases; unmatched bases: 10. This CDR3 comprises 16 residues. The CDR3 bases are TGTGCCAGCACCAGCGGGAGCGGGGAGACCAAAAACATTCAGTACTTC. This sequence encodes CASTSGSGETKNIQYF.

This clone was seen just once. The chain recombines TRBV9 with TRBJ2-7, with 8 bases fitting TRBD2. The J call is doubtful: the DNA matches TRBJ2-5 better. The CDR3 sequence is 19 residues long. The germline V gene encodes CDR1 SGDLS and CDR2 YYNGEE. The CDR3, as DNA: TGTGCCAGCAGCGCCGCCGGGATTGCGGGAGGCCCCGTCAAAGAGACCCAGTACTTC. Translating it yields CASSAAGIAGGPVKETQYF.

This sequence joins TRBV28 and TRBJ1-5, with D possibly being TRBD1 (5 bases). The ends were cut back, 2 bases at V and 2 bases at J, with 19 bases in the middle. The CDR3 spans 18 residues. Germline V gives CDR1 MDHEN, CDR2 SYDVKM. CDR3 sequence: CASSLGRVGVMRNQPQHF. The CDR3 DNA sequence: TGTGCCAGCAGTTTAGGCAGGGTAGGAGTTATGCGCAATCAGCCCCAGCATTTT.

About this clone itself: Other DNA sequences from this sample encode an identical CDR3 as well. This chain's CDR3 is CASSPNRAYEQYF. The CDR3, as DNA: TGTGCCAGCAGCCCCAACCGGGCTTACGAGCAGTACTTC. This sequence joins TRBV7-9 and TRBJ2-7; D unclear. This CDR3 has 13 amino acids. Germline V gene sequence: CDR1 SEHNR, CDR2 FQNEAQ (reference sequence). V lost 5 bases to trimming and J lost 4 bases, with 12 bases between them.